The next 24 T cell receptor beta chains were all read from a single sample in a study of cytomegalovirus exposure and HLA in healthy donors (TCRdb year 2017). Library creation used the immunoSEQ multiplex PCR assay. For the multiplex PCR, a mixture combining 60 forward primers for TCR Vbeta segments and 13 reverse primers for TCR Jbeta segments was used. Imported from immuneACCESS, the table was reduced by TCRdb to in-frame sequences with V and J called. These copies leave out some clones; in studies compared against another copy, an unresolved V gene accounts for under half, and the cause of the remainder is not known. For this sample there are 100,000 to 150,000 clones; over 9.5% appear just once. The top ten clones comprise approximately 4.5% of the sample. The sequenced sample was PBMCs. The receptors shown here come from a woman between 18 and 30 years old in good health and CMV-seropositive.

There are a few counts of this clone. The V call is TRBV29-1, the J call TRBJ1-2, with D maybe TRBD1 (6 bases). The CDR3 totals 13 residues. Germline values: CDR1 SQVTM, CDR2 ANQGSEA. V was trimmed by 5 bases and J by 7 bases, leaving 17 bases between them. The DNA for the CDR3 is TGCAGCGTTCGGACAGCCACCTCTTCTGGCTACACCTTC. This translates into CSVRTATSSGYTF. The full variable domain, its missing parts supplied by reference TRBV29-1 and TRBJ1-2, is SAVISQKPSRDICQRGTSLTIQCQVDSQVTMMFWYRQQPGQSLTLIATANQGSEATYESGFVIDKFPISRPNLTFSTLTVSNMSPEDSSIYLCSVRTATSSGYTFGSGTRLTVV.

This chain joins TRBV6-5 and TRBJ2-7; TRBD1 matches 9 bases. V shed 6 bases, J shed 5 bases, and the junction held 8 bases outside the gene matches. CDR1 MNHEY and CDR2 SVGAGI come from the germline V gene. This CDR3 comprises 14 residues. The CDR3 sequence: CASSRDRGNNEQYF. The CDR3 DNA sequence: TGTGCCAGCAGCCGCGACAGGGGGAACAACGAGCAGTACTTC.

This clone came up a few times. The chain has TRBV28 and TRBJ1-2; 9 bases agree with TRBD1. The germline V gene has CDR1 MDHEN and CDR2 SYDVKM. This CDR3 has 13 residues. Germline trimming cut 6 bases from V and 5 bases from J; bases unmatched to any gene: 4. CDR3 nucleotides: TGTGCCAGCAGCCGGGACAGGGAGTATGGCTACACCTTC. It is translated as CASSRDREYGYTF.

The table lists this clone with a few counts. V is TRBV29-1 and J is TRBJ2-2; no clear D gene. This CDR3 contains 11 residues. CDR1 is SQVTM, CDR2 ANQGSEA, per germline. With 5 bases removed from V and 5 bases from J, the gap between germline ends came to 6 bases. CDR3 region: CSVLFTGELFF. The CDR3 nucleotides read TGCAGCGTTCTCTTTACCGGGGAGCTGTTTTTT.

V is TRBV28 and J is TRBJ2-3, with 9 bases identical to TRBD2. The CDR3 is made up of 16 amino acids. Trimming removed 6 bases from V and 3 bases from J; junction bases left unmatched: 10. Germline-derived CDR1 and CDR2 are MDHEN and SYDVKM. The CDR3 sequence: CASRIGEGLATDTQYF. CDR3 DNA sequence: TGTGCCAGCAGAATAGGGGAGGGACTAGCAACAGATACGCAGTATTTT.

The sample holds a few counts of this clone. The chain uses TRBV19 and TRBJ2-1; the match to TRBD1 covers 10 bases. V shed 11 bases and J 8 bases; nucleotides not matched to a gene: 12. CDR1 and CDR2 (germline): LNHDA, SQIVND (reference sequence). The CDR3 covers 14 residues. The CDR3 region has the DNA TGTGCCTCCAATGACGGGACAGGGGTATATGAGCAGTTCTTC. This translates into CASNDGTGVYEQFF.

The V and J genes are TRBV28 and TRBJ2-1; 11 bases map to TRBD1. The J segment lost 3 bases and the V segment lost 11 bases, leaving 9 bases of the junction unmatched. The CDR3 is 15 residues long. The V gene's germline CDR1 is MDHEN and CDR2 SYDVKM. CDR3 sequence: CASALGTGGYNEQFF. The CDR3 DNA sequence: TGTGCCTCCGCGTTAGGGACAGGGGGCTACAATGAGCAGTTCTTC.

The chain uses TRBV4-2 and TRBJ2-5, with 8 bases lining up with TRBD2. This CDR3 region has 14 residues. V shed 8 bases, J shed 4 bases, and the junction held 9 bases outside the gene matches. Germline CDR1 is LGHNA and CDR2 is YNFKEQ. The CDR3 is CASGKAGDVETQYF. The CDR3 DNA follows: TGTGCCAGCGGGAAAGCGGGAGATGTAGAGACCCAGTACTTC.

This clone was seen a handful of times. This chain links TRBV30 with TRBJ2-5; D possibly corresponds to TRBD2 (6 bases). V gave up 7 bases and J gave up 5 bases, with 17 bases separating them. The germline CDR1 and CDR2 sequences are GTSNPN and SVGIG (reference sequence). CDR3 length equals 13 residues. The chain's CDR3 is CASSTAGTETQYF. Written as DNA, the CDR3 is TGTGCCTCCTCAACCGCGGGGACGGAGACCCAGTACTTC.

V is TRBV6-1 and J is TRBJ2-3, with 9 nucleotides matching TRBD2. Germline loops: CDR1 MNHNS, CDR2 SASEGT. The CDR3 is 15 residues long. Trimming removed 6 bases from V and 3 bases from J; junction bases left unmatched: 7. The CDR3 DNA sequence: TGTGCCAGCAGGGAAACGGGACTAGCAACAGATACGCAGTATTTT. It yields the protein CASRETGLATDTQYF.

This clone was observed a few times. V is TRBV6-5 and J is TRBJ2-5; TRBD1 matches 7 bases. Trimming cost V 6 bases and J 0 bases; bases outside gene matches: 4. The CDR3 has 14 residues. Per germline, CDR1 MNHEY and CDR2 SVGAGI. Here the CDR3 reads CASSRDSYQETQYF. CDR3 sequence (DNA): TGTGCCAGCAGCAGGGACAGTTACCAAGAGACCCAGTACTTC.

This clone was found a few times. In DNA, the CDR3 is TGTGCCAGCAGTGACTACGCCGGGACACAAGAGACCCAGTACTTC. Translated: CASSDYAGTQETQYF. The chain has TRBV2 and TRBJ2-5, with D perhaps matching TRBD1 (6 bases). The V gene's germline CDR1 is SNHLY and CDR2 FYNNEI. V lost 3 bases, J lost 2 bases, and 13 bases lay in between. The CDR3 has 15 amino acids. Drawing the rest from reference TRBV2 and TRBJ2-5, the complete variable domain is EPEVTQTPSHQVTQMGQEVILRCVPISNHLYFYWYRQILGQKVEFLVSFYNNEISEKSEIFDDQFSVERPDGSNFTLKIRSTKLEDSAMYFCASSDYAGTQETQYFGPGTRLLVL.

The chain uses TRBV4-1 and TRBJ2-2; D is unclear. CDR3 size: 17 residues. The V and J ends lost 3 bases and 5 bases respectively, with 19 bases between them. CDR1 and CDR2 (germline): MGHRA, YSYEKL. The CDR3 region is CASSQFFMADLTGELFF. In DNA form, the CDR3 reads TGCGCCAGCAGCCAGTTTTTTATGGCGGATTTAACCGGGGAGCTGTTTTTT.

The chain recombines TRBV5-6 with TRBJ1-6, with D perhaps matching TRBD1 (6 bases). CDR1 is SGHDT, CDR2 YYEEEE, per germline. Trimming cost V 2 bases and J 7 bases, with 16 bases left between them. CDR3 length equals 16 residues. The DNA of the CDR3 is TGTGCCAGCAGCTTCGGGTCAGCGGGGGGCAATTCACCCCTCCACTTT. Translating gives CASSFGSAGGNSPLHF. The variable domain in full, completed from reference TRBV5-6 and TRBJ1-6, reads DAGVTQSPTHLIKTRGQQVTLRCSPKSGHDTVSWYQQALGQGPQFIFQYYEEEERQRGNFPDRFSGHQFPNYSSELNVNALLLGDSALYLCASSFGSAGGNSPLHFGNGTRLTVT.

The V and J genes are TRBV14 and TRBJ1-2; 7 positions match TRBD1. V lost 2 bases and J lost 8; bases outside the gene matches: 11. This CDR3 is built from 15 residues. In germline, CDR1 is SGHDN, CDR2 FVKESK. In nucleotides, the CDR3 is TGTGCCAGCAGCCAACCCGGGACAGTTGTGAGAGGCTACACCTTC. Translation gives CASSQPGTVVRGYTF.

The chain is built from TRBV5-8 and TRBJ2-7, with 7 bases identical to TRBD1. The germline V gene has CDR1 SGHTS and CDR2 YDEGEE. The CDR3 is made up of 15 amino acids. V lost 5 bases, J lost 7 bases, and 15 bases stayed unmatched. The CDR3 region has the DNA TGTGCCAGCAGATTACGACAGGGCCCAGAAAGGGAGCAGTACTTC. Translated, it gives CASRLRQGPEREQYF.

This clone was counted only a few times. V gene TRBV4-1 combines with J gene TRBJ2-5; 8 nucleotides line up with TRBD1. After removal of 1 base from V and 2 bases from J, the junction contained 6 bases not matched to a gene. The CDR3 totals 16 residues. Germline V gene lookup returns CDR1 MGHRA and CDR2 YSYEKL. This CDR3 is CASSQGPGQGQETQYF. CDR3 DNA sequence: TGCGCCAGCAGCCAAGGCCCCGGACAGGGACAAGAGACCCAGTACTTC.

In this sample, this clone turned up a few times. CDR3 DNA: TGTGCCAGCAGCCCGCCCCAGTCCCAAAACATTCAGTACTTC. This codes for CASSPPQSQNIQYF. The chain carries TRBV7-9 and TRBJ2-4; the D is unclear. Germline CDR1 SEHNR, CDR2 FQNEAQ (reference sequence). The CDR3 is 14 amino acids. V lost 5 bases to trimming and J lost 5 bases, with 13 bases between them.

The V gene is TRBV7-2, the J gene TRBJ2-7; 7 positions agree with TRBD2. Per germline, CDR1 SGHTA and CDR2 FQGNSA. V gave up 5 bases and J gave up 4 bases; unmatched junction bases: 8. This CDR3 is 14 amino acids long. In nucleotides, the CDR3 is TGTGCCAGCAGCAAAACGGGGGGTACGTACGAGCAGTACTTC. Encoded protein: CASSKTGGTYEQYF.

This clone has only a few counts. This rearrangement joins TRBV5-1 to TRBJ1-1, with D possibly being TRBD1 (6 bases). Trimming pared 0 bases from V and 1 base from J, leaving 16 bases between. The CDR3 consists of 17 residues. The germline V gene has CDR1 SGHRS and CDR2 YFSETQ. The CDR3 loop reads CASSLEGTGLSNTEAFF. CDR3 DNA: TGCGCCAGCAGCTTGGAAGGTACAGGGCTCTCGAACACTGAAGCTTTCTTT.

The genes are TRBV5-4 and TRBJ2-5; D ambiguous. The CDR3 covers 16 residues. V was shortened by 0 bases and J by 2 bases, with 14 bases between the two germline ends. Germline CDR1 SGHNT, CDR2 YYREEE (reference sequence). CDR3 sequence (DNA): TGTGCCAGCAGCTTGGGGTCGGTGGGCAAACAAGAGACCCAGTACTTC. It encodes CASSLGSVGKQETQYF.

This clone was seen more than once but under ten times. The CDR3 DNA reads as TGTGCCAGCAGCTTGGCAGGGGCGGTTTATGGCTACACCTTC. Its translation: CASSLAGAVYGYTF. The chain combines TRBV5-4 with TRBJ1-2; tentative D call: TRBD1 (6 bases). Germline CDR1 is SGHNT and CDR2 is YYREEE (reference sequence). The CDR3 is 14 amino acids. V was trimmed by 0 bases and J by 5 bases, leaving 11 bases between them.

The V call is TRBV28, the J call TRBJ2-7, with a weak D call TRBD2 (5 bases). V was clipped by 6 bases and J by 6 bases, with 15 bases between them. The CDR3 extends over 13 amino acids. Germline V gives CDR1 MDHEN, CDR2 SYDVKM. The CDR3 loop reads CASRGAQPTEQYF. The CDR3 bases are TGTGCCAGCAGGGGAGCCCAACCCACCGAGCAGTACTTC.

The V call is TRBV4-2, the J call TRBJ2-1; 12 bases match TRBD2. The V and J ends lost 0 bases and 8 bases, in that order; junction bases with no gene match: 8. This CDR3 spans 17 amino acids. Germline V lookup: CDR1 LGHNA, CDR2 YNFKEQ. The CDR3 here is CASSQDGLAGGPHEQFF. Written as DNA, the CDR3 is TGTGCCAGCAGCCAAGACGGGCTAGCGGGAGGGCCTCATGAGCAGTTCTTC.